Each of the 12 T cell receptor beta chains below was sequenced from the same sample in a study of cytomegalovirus exposure and HLA in healthy donors. PCR employed 60 Vbeta and 13 Jbeta primers. Method: immunoSEQ multiplex PCR; TCRdb's copy keeps in-frame clones and lacks some. The sample contains 200,000 to 250,000 clones, roughly four fifths of which appear only once. The sequencing sample was made of PBMCs. These TCRs come from a girl under 18 in good health and CMV-seronegative.

This clone was seen more than once but under ten times. The CDR3 loop is CASSQVDRASGGYTF. The CDR3 nucleotides are TGCGCCAGCAGCCAAGTAGACAGGGCAAGTGGTGGCTACACCTTC. V is TRBV4-1 and J is TRBJ1-2; 7 bases fit TRBD1. The J segment lost 7 bases and the V segment lost 1 base, leaving 9 bases of the junction unmatched. CDR1 MGHRA and CDR2 YSYEKL come from the germline V gene. The CDR3 totals 15 residues.

The J gene is TRBJ2-5, the V gene TRBV7-6; 10 nucleotides line up with TRBD2. The CDR3 loop spans 16 amino acids. V was pared by 5 bases and J by 4 bases, with 10 bases of the junction left unmatched. Germline values: CDR1 SGHVS, CDR2 FNYEAQ. The CDR3 spells CASSPPERGGGETQYF. The CDR3 coding sequence is TGTGCCAGCAGCCCCCCCGAGCGGGGGGGCGGAGAGACCCAGTACTTC.

The V and J genes are TRBV5-6 and TRBJ2-2; D unclear. CDR1 is SGHDT and CDR2 is YYEEEE in the germline V gene. V lost 4 bases, J lost 2 bases, and 3 bases lay in between. The CDR3 length is 12 residues. CDR3 in DNA: TGTGCCAGCAGCCTCAACACCGGGGAGCTGTTTTTT. Translating gives CASSLNTGELFF.

The V call is TRBV19, the J call TRBJ2-7, with 9 bases matching TRBD1. The CDR3 loop spans 15 amino acids. Germline values: CDR1 LNHDA, CDR2 SQIVND (reference sequence). V dropped 5 bases and J dropped 5; count of bases not matched to a gene: 10. CDR3 bases: TGTGCCAGTAGTGAAATAACAGGGGGCCTCGACGAGCAGTACTTC. This translates into CASSEITGGLDEQYF.

The genes are TRBV7-2 and TRBJ2-5; 9 bases line up with TRBD2. CDR1 SGHTA and CDR2 FQGNSA come from the germline V gene. V lost 3 bases and J lost 5; bases outside the gene matches: 4. The CDR3 is 14 residues long. Here the CDR3 DNA reads TGTGCCAGCAGCTTGCGGGGGGGCGGGGAGACCCAGTACTTC. Its translation is CASSLRGGGETQYF.

The chain combines TRBV29-1 with TRBJ1-1; D unresolved. The V gene's germline CDR1 is SQVTM and CDR2 ANQGSEA. V was cut by 3 bases and J by 10 bases, with 12 bases left in between. The length of the CDR3 is 11 residues. CDR3 DNA sequence: TGCAGCGTTGAGAAGGACGCGGGAGCTTTCTTT. Encoded protein: CSVEKDAGAFF.

The rearrangement uses TRBV7-2 and TRBJ1-5, with a weak D call TRBD1 (5 bases). Germline assignment: CDR1 SGHTA and CDR2 FQGNSA. The CDR3 spans 17 residues. Trimming took 5 bases from V and 1 from J, leaving 18 bases between them. The CDR3 DNA reads as TGTGCCAGCAGCCCCTTTCGGGGGGGGAGAAGCAATCAGCCCCAGCATTTT. This codes for CASSPFRGGRSNQPQHF.

This chain connects TRBV5-6 to TRBJ2-7, with 9 bases lining up with TRBD1. Germline V gene sequence: CDR1 SGHDT, CDR2 YYEEEE. This CDR3 region has 15 residues. V lost 3 bases and J lost 3; bases outside the gene matches: 7. CDR3 DNA sequence: TGTGCCAGCAGCTCGTCCCGGGACAGGGACTACGAGCAGTACTTC. Protein: CASSSSRDRDYEQYF.

The gene calls are TRBV28 and TRBJ2-1; 11 bases are a match to TRBD2. CDR3 length equals 16 residues. Germline CDR1 reads MDHEN; CDR2 reads SYDVKM. Trimming at V came to 5 bases and at J to 12 bases, leaving 15 bases not matched to a gene. This CDR3 is CASSQLAGDDRSGQFF. The DNA of the CDR3 is TGTGCCAGCAGTCAACTAGCGGGGGACGATAGGAGCGGGCAGTTCTTC. The full variable domain, its missing parts supplied by reference TRBV28 and TRBJ2-1, is DVKVTQSSRYLVKRTGEKVFLECVQDMDHENMFWYRQDPGLGLRLIYFSYDVKMKEKGDIPEGYSVSREKKERFSLILESASTNQTSMYLCASSQLAGDDRSGQFFGPGTRLTVL.

The chain links TRBV9 to TRBJ1-1; 7 bases line up with TRBD1. This CDR3 contains 14 residues. CDR1 and CDR2 from the germline V gene are SGDLS and YYNGEE. The trim removed 3 bases at V and 5 bases at J, leaving 7 bases unmatched. This CDR3 is CASSGYPGGTEAFF. CDR3 bases: TGTGCCAGCAGCGGCTATCCAGGGGGAACTGAAGCTTTCTTT.

The V gene is TRBV28, the J gene TRBJ2-1; 7 nucleotides line up with TRBD1. The CDR3 totals 18 residues. J was trimmed by 0 bases and V by 6 bases; bases with no gene match: 14. Per germline, CDR1 MDHEN and CDR2 SYDVKM. CDR3 loop: CASSGTDKVRNSYNEQFF. CDR3 nucleotide sequence: TGTGCCAGCAGCGGGACAGATAAAGTAAGAAACTCCTACAATGAGCAGTTCTTC.

J is TRBJ2-5 and V is TRBV9; no clear D gene. The CDR3 runs to 12 residues. Germline V CDR1 and CDR2: SGDLS, YYNGEE. Trimming removed 0 bases at V and 4 bases at J, with 4 bases between. The CDR3 is CASSVGPETQYF. The CDR3 bases are TGTGCCAGCAGCGTAGGGCCAGAGACCCAGTACTTC.